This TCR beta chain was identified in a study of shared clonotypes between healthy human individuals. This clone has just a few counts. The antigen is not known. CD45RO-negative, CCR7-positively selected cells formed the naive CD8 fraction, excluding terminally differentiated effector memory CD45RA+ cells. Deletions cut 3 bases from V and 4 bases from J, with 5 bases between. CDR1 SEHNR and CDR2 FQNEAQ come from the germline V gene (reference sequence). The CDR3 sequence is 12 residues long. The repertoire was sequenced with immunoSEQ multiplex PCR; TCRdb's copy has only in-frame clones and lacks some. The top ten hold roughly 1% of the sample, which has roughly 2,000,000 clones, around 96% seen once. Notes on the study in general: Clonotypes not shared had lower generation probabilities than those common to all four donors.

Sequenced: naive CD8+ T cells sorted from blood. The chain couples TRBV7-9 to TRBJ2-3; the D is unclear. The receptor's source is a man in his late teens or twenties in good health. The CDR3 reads CASSLMADTQYF. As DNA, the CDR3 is TGTGCCAGCAGCTTGATGGCAGATACGCAGTATTTT. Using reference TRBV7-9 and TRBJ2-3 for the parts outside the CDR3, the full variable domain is DTGVSQNPRHKITKRGQNVTFRCDPISEHNRLYWYRQTLGQGPEFLTYFQNEAQLEKSRLLSDRFSAERPKGSFSTLEIQRTEQGDSAMYLCASSLMADTQYFGPGTRLTVL.